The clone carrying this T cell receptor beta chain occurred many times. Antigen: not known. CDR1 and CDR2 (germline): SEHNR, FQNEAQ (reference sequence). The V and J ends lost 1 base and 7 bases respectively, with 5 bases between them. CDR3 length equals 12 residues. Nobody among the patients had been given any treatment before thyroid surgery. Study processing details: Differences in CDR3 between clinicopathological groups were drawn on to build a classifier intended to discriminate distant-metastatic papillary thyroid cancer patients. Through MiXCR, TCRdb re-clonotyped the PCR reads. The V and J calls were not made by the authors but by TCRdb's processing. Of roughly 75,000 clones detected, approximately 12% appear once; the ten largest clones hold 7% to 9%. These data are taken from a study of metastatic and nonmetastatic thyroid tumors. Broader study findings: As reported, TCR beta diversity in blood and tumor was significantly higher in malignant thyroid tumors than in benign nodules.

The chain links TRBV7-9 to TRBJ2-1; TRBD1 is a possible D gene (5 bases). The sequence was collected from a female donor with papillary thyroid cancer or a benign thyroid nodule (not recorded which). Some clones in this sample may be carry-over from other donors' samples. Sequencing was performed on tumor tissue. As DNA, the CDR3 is TGTGCCAGCAGCTTAGAGGGGAATGAGCAGTTCTTC. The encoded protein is CASSLEGNEQFF.